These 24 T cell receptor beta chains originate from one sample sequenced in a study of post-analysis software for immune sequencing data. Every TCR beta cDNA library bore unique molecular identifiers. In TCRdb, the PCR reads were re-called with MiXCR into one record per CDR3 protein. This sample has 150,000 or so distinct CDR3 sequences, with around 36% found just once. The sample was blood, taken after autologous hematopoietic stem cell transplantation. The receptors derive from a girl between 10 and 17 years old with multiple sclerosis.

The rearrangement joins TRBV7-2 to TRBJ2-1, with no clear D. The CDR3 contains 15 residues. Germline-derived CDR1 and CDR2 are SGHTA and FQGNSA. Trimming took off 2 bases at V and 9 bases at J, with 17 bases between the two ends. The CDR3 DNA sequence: TGTGCCAGCAGCTTAATCCCCCCCAGCTCGAGTGAGCAGTTCTTC. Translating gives CASSLIPPSSSEQFF.

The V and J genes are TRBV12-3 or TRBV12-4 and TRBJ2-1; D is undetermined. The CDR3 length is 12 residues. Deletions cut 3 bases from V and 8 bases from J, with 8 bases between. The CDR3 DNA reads TGTGCCAGCAGTTTGGGGTCCGATGAGCAGTTCTTC. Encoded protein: CASSLGSDEQFF.

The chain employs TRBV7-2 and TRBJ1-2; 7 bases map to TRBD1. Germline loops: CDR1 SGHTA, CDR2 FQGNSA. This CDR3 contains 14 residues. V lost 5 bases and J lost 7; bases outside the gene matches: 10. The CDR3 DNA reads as TGTGCCAGCAGCAATGACAGGGTGGTAGGTGGCTACACCTTC. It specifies CASSNDRVVGGYTF.

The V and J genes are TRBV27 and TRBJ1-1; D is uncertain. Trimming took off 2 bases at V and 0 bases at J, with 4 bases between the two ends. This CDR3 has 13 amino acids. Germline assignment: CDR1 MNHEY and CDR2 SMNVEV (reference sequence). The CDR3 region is CASSLGMNTEAFF. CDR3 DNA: TGTGCCAGCAGTTTAGGAATGAACACTGAAGCTTTCTTT.

The CDR3 loop reads CASSHPEAGNRRTDTQYF. The CDR3 coding sequence is TGTGCCAGCAGCCACCCCGAAGCGGGCAACCGCCGGACAGATACGCAGTATTTT. The chain has TRBV3-1 and TRBJ2-3; D is possibly TRBD2 (6 bases). The CDR3 loop spans 18 amino acids. Trimming pared 3 bases from V and 3 bases from J, leaving 22 bases between. Per the germline V gene, CDR1 is LGHDT and CDR2 is YNNKEL (reference sequence).

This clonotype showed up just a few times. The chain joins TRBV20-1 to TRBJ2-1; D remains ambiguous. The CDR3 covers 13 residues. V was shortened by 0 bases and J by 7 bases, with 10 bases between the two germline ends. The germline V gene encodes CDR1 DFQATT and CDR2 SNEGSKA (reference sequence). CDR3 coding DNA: TGCAGTGCTAGAGATCTCCGTGGGAATGAGCAGTTCTTC. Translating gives CSARDLRGNEQFF.

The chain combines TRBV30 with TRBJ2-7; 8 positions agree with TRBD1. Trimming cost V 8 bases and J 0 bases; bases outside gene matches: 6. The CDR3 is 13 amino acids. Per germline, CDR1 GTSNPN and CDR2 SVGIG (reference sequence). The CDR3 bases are TGTGCCGGAGACAGGGGCGACTCCTACGAGCAGTACTTC. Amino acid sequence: CAGDRGDSYEQYF.

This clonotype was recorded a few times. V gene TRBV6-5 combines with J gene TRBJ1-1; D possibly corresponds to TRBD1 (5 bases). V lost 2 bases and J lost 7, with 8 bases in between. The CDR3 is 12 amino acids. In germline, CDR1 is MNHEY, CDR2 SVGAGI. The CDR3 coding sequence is TGTGCCAGCAGTTACGGGGGAGGTGAAGCTTTCTTT. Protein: CASSYGGGEAFF.

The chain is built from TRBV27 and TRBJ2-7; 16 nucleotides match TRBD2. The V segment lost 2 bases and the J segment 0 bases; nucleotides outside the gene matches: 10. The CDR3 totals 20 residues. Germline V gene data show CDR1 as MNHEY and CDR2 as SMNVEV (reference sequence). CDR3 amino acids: CASSLTPPGLAGGPSYEQYF. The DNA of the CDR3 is TGTGCCAGCAGTTTAACCCCCCCGGGACTAGCGGGAGGGCCCTCCTACGAGCAGTACTTC.

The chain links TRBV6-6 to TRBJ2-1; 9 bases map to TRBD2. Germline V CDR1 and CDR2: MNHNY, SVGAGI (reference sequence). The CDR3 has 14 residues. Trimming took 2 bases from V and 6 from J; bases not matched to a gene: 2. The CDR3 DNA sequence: TGTGCCAGCAGTTACGCGGGAGGGGTCAATGAGCAGTTCTTC. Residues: CASSYAGGVNEQFF.

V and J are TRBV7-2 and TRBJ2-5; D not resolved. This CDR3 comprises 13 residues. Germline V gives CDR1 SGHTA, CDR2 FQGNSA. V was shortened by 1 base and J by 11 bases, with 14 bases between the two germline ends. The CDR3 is CASSLVDPAEQYF. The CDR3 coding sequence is TGTGCCAGCAGCTTAGTAGACCCTGCTGAGCAGTACTTC.

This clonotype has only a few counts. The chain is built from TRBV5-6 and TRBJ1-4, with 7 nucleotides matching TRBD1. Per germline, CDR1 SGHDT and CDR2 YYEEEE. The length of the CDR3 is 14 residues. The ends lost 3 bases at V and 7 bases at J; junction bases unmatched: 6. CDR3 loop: CASSSGQEGEKLFF. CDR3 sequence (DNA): TGTGCCAGCAGCTCAGGACAGGAAGGTGAAAAACTGTTTTTT.

CDR3 sequence reads: CASSPTAGANVLTF. CDR3 in DNA: TGTGCCAGCAGCCCCACTGCTGGGGCCAACGTCCTGACTTTC. V gene TRBV7-2 combines with J gene TRBJ2-6, with D unresolved. This CDR3 has 14 residues. V gave up 5 bases and J gave up 2 bases, with 7 bases separating them. Germline loops: CDR1 SGHTA, CDR2 FQGNSA.

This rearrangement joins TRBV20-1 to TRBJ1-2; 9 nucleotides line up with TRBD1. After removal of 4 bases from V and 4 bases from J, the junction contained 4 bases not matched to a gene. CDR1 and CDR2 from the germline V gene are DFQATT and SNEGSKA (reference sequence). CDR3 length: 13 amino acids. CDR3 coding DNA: TGCAGTGCTACGGACAGGGGCGTCTATGGCTACACCTTC. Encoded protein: CSATDRGVYGYTF.

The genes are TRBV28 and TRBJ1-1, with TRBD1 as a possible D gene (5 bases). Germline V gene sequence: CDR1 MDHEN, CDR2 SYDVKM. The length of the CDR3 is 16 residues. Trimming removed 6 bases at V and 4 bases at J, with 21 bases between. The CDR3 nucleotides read TGTGCCAGCAGCCTCCGAGGGGCAGGGTCGGCCACTGAAGCTTTCTTT. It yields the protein CASSLRGAGSATEAFF.

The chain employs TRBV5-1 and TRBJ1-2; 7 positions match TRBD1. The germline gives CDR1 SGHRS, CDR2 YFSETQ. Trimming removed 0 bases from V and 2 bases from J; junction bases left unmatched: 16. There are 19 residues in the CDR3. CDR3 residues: CASSLGPNRGGRKNYGYTF. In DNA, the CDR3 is TGCGCCAGCAGCTTGGGGCCAAACAGGGGTGGAAGAAAAAACTATGGCTACACCTTC.

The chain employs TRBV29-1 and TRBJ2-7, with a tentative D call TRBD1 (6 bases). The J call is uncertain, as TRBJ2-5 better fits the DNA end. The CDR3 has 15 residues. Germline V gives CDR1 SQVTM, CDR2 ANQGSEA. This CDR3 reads CSVDSYPGDKETQYF. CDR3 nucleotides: TGCAGCGTTGATTCTTACCCAGGGGATAAAGAGACCCAGTACTTC.

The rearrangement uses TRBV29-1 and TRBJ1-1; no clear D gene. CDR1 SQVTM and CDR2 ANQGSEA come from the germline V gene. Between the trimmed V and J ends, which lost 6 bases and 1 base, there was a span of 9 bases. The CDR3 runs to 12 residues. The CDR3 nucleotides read TGCAGCGTGGTCTCGGGGAACACTGAAGCTTTCTTT. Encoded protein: CSVVSGNTEAFF.

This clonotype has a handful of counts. CDR3 residues: CASVSDHGRVYGYTF. DNA for the CDR3: TGTGCCAGCGTGAGTGATCACGGGCGCGTCTATGGCTACACCTTC. J is TRBJ1-2 and V is TRBV6-1; the D is unclear. The CDR3 covers 15 residues. Germline V gene lookup returns CDR1 MNHNS and CDR2 SASEGT. Trimming cost V 8 bases and J 4 bases, with 20 bases left between them.

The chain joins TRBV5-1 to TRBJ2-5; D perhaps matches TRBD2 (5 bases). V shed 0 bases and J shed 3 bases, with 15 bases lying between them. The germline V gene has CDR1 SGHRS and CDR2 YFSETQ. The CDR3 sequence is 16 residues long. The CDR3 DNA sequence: TGCGCCAGCAGCTTGGCCGTGGTTTTGGGAGAAGAGACCCAGTACTTC. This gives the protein CASSLAVVLGEETQYF.

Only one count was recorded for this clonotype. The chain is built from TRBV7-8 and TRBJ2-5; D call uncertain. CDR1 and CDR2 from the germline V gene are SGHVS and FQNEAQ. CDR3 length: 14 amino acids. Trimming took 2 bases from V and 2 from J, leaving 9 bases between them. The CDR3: CASSLITVQETQYF. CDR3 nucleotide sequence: TGTGCCAGCAGCTTAATCACAGTACAAGAGACCCAGTACTTC.

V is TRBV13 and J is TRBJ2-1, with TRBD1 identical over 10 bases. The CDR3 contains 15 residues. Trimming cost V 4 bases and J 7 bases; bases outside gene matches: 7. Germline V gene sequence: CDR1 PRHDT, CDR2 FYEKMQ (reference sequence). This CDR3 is CASSYRDRGLNEQFF. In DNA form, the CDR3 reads TGTGCCAGCAGCTACCGGGACAGGGGTTTAAATGAGCAGTTCTTC.

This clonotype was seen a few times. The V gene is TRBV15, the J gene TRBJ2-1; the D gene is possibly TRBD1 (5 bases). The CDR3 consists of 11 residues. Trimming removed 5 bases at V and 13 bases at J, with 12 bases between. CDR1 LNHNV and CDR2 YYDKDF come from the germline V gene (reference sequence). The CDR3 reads CATSWGRAQFF. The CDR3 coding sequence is TGTGCCACCAGCTGGGGCCGAGCCCAGTTCTTC.

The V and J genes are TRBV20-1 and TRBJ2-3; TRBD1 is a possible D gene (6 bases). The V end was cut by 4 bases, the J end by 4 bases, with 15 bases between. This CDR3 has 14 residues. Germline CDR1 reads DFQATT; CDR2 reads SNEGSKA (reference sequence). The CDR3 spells CSATTGFRADTQYF. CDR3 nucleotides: TGCAGTGCTACAACAGGGTTCAGGGCAGATACGCAGTATTTT.